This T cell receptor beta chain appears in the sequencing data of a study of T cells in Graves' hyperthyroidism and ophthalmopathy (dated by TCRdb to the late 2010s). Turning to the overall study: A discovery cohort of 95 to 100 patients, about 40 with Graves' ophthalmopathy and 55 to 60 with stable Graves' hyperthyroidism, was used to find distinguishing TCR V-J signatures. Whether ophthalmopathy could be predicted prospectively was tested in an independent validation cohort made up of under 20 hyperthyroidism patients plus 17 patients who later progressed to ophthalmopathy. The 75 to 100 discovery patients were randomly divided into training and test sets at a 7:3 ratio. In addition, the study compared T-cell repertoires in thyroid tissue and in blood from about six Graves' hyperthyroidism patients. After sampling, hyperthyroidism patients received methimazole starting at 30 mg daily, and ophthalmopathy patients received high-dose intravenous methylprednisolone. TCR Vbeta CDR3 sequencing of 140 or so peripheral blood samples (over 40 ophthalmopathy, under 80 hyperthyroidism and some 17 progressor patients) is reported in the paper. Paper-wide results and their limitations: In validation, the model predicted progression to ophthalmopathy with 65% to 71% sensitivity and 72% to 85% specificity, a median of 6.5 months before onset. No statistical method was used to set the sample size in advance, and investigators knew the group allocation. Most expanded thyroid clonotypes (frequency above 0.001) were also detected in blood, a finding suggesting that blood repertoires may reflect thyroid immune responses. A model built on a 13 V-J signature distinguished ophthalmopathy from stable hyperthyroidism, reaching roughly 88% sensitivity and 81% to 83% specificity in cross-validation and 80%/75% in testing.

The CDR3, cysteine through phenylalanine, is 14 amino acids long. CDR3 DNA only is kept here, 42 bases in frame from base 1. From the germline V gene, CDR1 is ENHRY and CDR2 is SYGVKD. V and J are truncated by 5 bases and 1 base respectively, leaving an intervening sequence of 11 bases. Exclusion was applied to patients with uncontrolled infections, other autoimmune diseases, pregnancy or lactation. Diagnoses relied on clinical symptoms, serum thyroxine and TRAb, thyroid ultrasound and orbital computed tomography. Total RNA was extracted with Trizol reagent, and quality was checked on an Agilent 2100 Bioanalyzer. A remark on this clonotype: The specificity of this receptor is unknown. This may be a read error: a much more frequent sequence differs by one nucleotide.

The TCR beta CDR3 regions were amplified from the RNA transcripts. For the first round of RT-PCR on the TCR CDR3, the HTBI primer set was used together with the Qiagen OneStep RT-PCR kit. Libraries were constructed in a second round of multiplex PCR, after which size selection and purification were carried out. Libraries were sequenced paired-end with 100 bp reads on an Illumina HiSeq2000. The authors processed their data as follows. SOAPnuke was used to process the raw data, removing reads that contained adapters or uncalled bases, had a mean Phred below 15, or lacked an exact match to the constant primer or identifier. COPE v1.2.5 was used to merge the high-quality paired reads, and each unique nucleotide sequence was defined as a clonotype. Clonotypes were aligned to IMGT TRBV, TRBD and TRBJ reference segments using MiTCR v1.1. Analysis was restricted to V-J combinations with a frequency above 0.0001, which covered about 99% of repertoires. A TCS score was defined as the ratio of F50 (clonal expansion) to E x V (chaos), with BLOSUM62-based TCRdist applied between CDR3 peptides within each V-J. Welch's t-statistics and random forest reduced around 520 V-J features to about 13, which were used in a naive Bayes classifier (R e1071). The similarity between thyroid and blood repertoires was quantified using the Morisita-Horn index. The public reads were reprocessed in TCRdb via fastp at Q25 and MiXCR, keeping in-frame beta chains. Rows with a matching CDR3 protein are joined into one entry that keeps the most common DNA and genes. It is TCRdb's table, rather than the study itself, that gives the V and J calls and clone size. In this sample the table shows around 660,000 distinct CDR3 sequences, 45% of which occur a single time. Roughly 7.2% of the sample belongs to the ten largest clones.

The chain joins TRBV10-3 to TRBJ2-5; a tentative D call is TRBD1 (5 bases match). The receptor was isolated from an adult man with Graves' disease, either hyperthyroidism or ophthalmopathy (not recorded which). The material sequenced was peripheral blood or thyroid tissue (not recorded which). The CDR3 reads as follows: CAISSGQLQETQYF. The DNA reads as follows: TGTGCCATCAGTTCCGGACAACTCCAAGAGACCCAGTACTTC.